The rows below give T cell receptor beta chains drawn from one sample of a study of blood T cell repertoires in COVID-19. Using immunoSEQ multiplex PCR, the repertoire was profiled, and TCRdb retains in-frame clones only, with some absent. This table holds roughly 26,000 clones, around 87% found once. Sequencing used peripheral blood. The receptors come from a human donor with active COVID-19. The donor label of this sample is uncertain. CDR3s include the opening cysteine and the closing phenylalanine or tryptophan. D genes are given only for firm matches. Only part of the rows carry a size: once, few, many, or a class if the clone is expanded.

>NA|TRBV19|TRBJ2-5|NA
TGTGCCAGTAGTATGTCCCAGGGTGAGTGGGAGACCCAGTACTTC
CASSMSQGEWETQYF
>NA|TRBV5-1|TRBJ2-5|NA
TGCGCCAGCAGCTTGGTAGGCGACTTACAAGAGACCCAGTACTTC
CASSLVGDLQETQYF
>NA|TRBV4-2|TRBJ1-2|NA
TGTGCCAGCAGCCAAGATAGGAGCTCTAACTATGGCTACACCTTC
CASSQDRSSNYGYTF
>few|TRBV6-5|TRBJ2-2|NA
TGTGCCAGCAGTTACACCAGGGTGGCGAACACCGGGGAGCTGTTTTTT
CASSYTRVANTGELFF
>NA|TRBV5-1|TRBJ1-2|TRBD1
TGCGCCAGCAGCTTGGGTGACAGGGGCTCTTACTATGGCTACACCTTC
CASSLGDRGSYYGYTF
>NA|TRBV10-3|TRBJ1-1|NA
TGTGCCACTACAGGGATTTCTGAAGCTTTCTTT
CATTGISEAFF
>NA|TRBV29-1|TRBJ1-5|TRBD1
TGCAGCGTGGGAACAGGGGTGGATCAGCCCCAGCATTTT
CSVGTGVDQPQHF
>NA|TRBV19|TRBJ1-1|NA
TGTGCCAGTAGTCATGCCGCCGGGATCTTGAACACTGAAGCTTTCTTT
CASSHAAGILNTEAFF
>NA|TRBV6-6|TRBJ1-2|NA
TGTGCCAGCAGCCCCTATTCAGACAGAGCTAACTATGGCTACACCTTC
CASSPYSDRANYGYTF
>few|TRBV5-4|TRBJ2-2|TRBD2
TGTGCCAGCAGCTTGCGGCTAGCGGCGAACACCGGGGAGCTGTTTTTT
CASSLRLAANTGELFF
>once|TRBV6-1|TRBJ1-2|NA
TGTGCCAGCAGTGAAGCAGGGGTTGGCTACACCTTC
CASSEAGVGYTF
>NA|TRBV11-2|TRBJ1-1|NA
TGTGCCAGCAGCTTAGGGGGGGGGCTTGGGTACACTGAAGCTTTCTTT
CASSLGGGLGYTEAFF
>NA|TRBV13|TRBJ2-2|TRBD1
TGTGCCAGCAGCACTGGACAGGGTTGGACCGGGGAGCTGTTTTTT
CASSTGQGWTGELFF
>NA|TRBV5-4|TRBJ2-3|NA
TGTGCCAGCTCCCGCGAACAGGGTGCCATTTCGGATACGCAGTATTTT
CASSREQGAISDTQYF
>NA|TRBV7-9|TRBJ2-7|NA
TGTGCCAGCACCCCGGAGGGCGGGTACGAGCAGTACTTC
CASTPEGGYEQYF
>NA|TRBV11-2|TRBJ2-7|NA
TGTGCCAGCAGCTTTCCAGGGGGGATCGAGCAGTACTTC
CASSFPGGIEQYF
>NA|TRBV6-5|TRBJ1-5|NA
TGTGCCAGCAGCCCCGACAGGATTAGCAATCAGCCCCAGCATTTT
CASSPDRISNQPQHF
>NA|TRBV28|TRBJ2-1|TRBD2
TGTGCCAGCAGGGGGACTAGCAGCTACAATGAGCAGTTCTTC
CASRGTSSYNEQFF
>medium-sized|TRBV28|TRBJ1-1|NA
TGTGCCAGCAGTAGCGGGGGACCCGAAGCTTTCTTT
CASSSGGPEAFF
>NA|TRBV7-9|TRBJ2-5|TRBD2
TGTGCCAGCAGCTTTTCAAGACTAGCGGGCAAGGACGTGGGAGAGACCCAGTACTTC
CASSFSRLAGKDVGETQYF
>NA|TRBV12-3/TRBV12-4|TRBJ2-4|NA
TGTGCCAGTGGCGTCCGGGAAAACATTCAGTACTTC
CASGVRENIQYF
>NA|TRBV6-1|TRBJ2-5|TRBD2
TGTGCCAGCAGTGAAGACGGGCCAGGAACGGGAGGAGAGACCCAGTACTTC
CASSEDGPGTGGETQYF
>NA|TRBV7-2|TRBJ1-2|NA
TGTGCCAGCAGCTTAGCGGTAGAGCCTAACTATGGCTACACCTTC
CASSLAVEPNYGYTF
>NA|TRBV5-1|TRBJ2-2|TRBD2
TGCGCCAGCAGAAGCGGGGGGGCCACCGGGGAGCTGTTTTTT
CASRSGGATGELFF
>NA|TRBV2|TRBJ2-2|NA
TGTGCCAGCGAGGCGGGACTTCGGGGAACGGGGGAGCTGTTTTTT
CASEAGLRGTGELFF